Listed below are T cell receptor beta chains from one sample, sequenced in a study of blood T cell repertoires in COVID-19. Method: immunoSEQ multiplex PCR; TCRdb's copy keeps in-frame clones and lacks some. Of roughly 130,000 clones in the sample, roughly three quarters were seen once. Sequences were obtained from peripheral blood. The receptors here all came from a woman in her 70s with COVID-19, enrolled during active disease. The CDR3 runs from the conserved cysteine through the conserved F or W. D genes are given only for firm matches. Not all rows give a size; the values are once, few, many and, for expanded clones, a class.

j_call | v_call | clone_size | d_call | cdr3_aa | cdr3_nt
TRBJ1-2 | TRBV4-3 | . | . | CASSQGSGGANYGYTF | TGCGCCAGCAGCCAAGGTAGCGGAGGTGCTAACTATGGCTACACCTTC
TRBJ1-1 | TRBV2 | few | TRBD1 | CASRGQRNTEAFF | TGTGCCAGCCGGGGACAGAGGAACACTGAAGCTTTCTTT
TRBJ2-7 | TRBV27 | . | . | CASSPRRGRGNEQYF | TGTGCCAGCAGTCCCCGCCGGGGAAGAGGTAACGAGCAGTACTTC
TRBJ2-3 | TRBV19 | . | TRBD2 | CASSIGAAGGTDTQYF | TGTGCCAGTAGTATTGGGGCAGCGGGGGGAACAGATACGCAGTATTTT
TRBJ2-2 | TRBV7-6 | . | . | CASSLGSGRTGELFF | TGTGCCAGCAGCTTAGGGTCAGGGCGGACCGGGGAGCTGTTTTTT
TRBJ1-2 | TRBV4-3 | . | TRBD1 | CASSHPGGYGYTF | TGCGCCAGCAGCCATCCAGGGGGCTATGGCTACACCTTC
TRBJ2-1 | TRBV2 | . | . | CASTLDRMHNEQFF | TGTGCCAGCACCTTAGACAGAATGCACAATGAGCAGTTCTTC
TRBJ2-7 | TRBV3-1/TRBV3-2 | . | TRBD1 | CASRQDRVPYEQYF | TGTGCCAGCAGACAGGACAGGGTACCCTACGAGCAGTACTTC
TRBJ1-2 | TRBV30 | . | TRBD1 | CAWSVGRGQGYTF | TGTGCCTGGAGTGTGGGCAGGGGGCAAGGCTACACCTTC
TRBJ2-3 | TRBV5-6 | . | TRBD2 | CASSLEAGGRDTQYF | TGTGCCAGCAGCTTGGAGGCGGGGGGGAGAGATACGCAGTATTTT
TRBJ1-6 | TRBV9 | many | TRBD1 | CASSGLTGVYSPLHF | TGTGCCAGCAGCGGACTTACAGGGGTTTATTCACCCCTCCACTTT
TRBJ1-1 | TRBV7-6 | . | TRBD1 | CASSPGADRGLSEAFF | TGTGCCAGCAGCCCGGGAGCCGACAGGGGGCTTAGTGAAGCTTTCTTT
TRBJ2-5 | TRBV7-9 | few | . | CASSFGADIGTQYF | TGTGCCAGCAGCTTTGGGGCGGACATCGGGACCCAGTACTTC
TRBJ2-2 | TRBV27 | . | . | CATTPGSGNTGELFF | TGTGCCACCACCCCGGGGAGTGGAAACACCGGGGAGCTGTTTTTT
TRBJ1-1 | TRBV30 | . | . | CAWSPLVNTEAFF | TGTGCCTGGTCGCCCCTAGTGAACACTGAAGCTTTCTTT
TRBJ1-3 | TRBV4-1 | few | . | CASSQQGLPGNTIYF | TGCGCCAGCAGCCAACAGGGTCTACCTGGAAACACCATATATTTT
TRBJ1-6 | TRBV28 | . | TRBD1 | CASSSKTGLSSYNSPLHF | TGTGCCAGCAGTAGTAAGACAGGGTTGAGTTCCTATAATTCACCCCTCCACTTT